Listed here are 24 T cell receptor beta chains from one sample, sequenced in a study of T cells in Graves' hyperthyroidism and ophthalmopathy. Researchers took RNA transcripts and amplified the TCR beta CDR3 regions from them. Using the HTBI primer set, a first-round RT-PCR was run on the TCR CDR3. MiXCR was run by TCRdb on the multiplex PCR reads, yielding one entry per CDR3 protein. In the table there are 600,000 or so distinct CDR3 sequences, about 16% of which are singletons. The specimen sequenced was blood. The receptor source for this set is a woman in her 30s with Graves' hyperthyroidism.

The chain has TRBV24-1 and TRBJ2-3; no reliable D call. CDR1 is KGHDR and CDR2 is SFDVKD in the germline V gene. The CDR3 covers 14 residues. V lost 1 base and J 6 bases, leaving 10 bases between the germline ends. CDR3 nucleotide sequence: TGTGCCACCAGTGATTTCCCGCGGCGCGATACGCAGTATTTT. This sequence encodes CATSDFPRRDTQYF.

DNA for the CDR3: TGTGCCAGCAGTGAAGAGATAGCCACTGCTTTCTTT. It encodes CASSEEIATAFF. The chain combines TRBV6-1 with TRBJ1-1, with D unclear. The CDR3 extends over 12 amino acids. The V gene lost 1 base and the J gene lost 11 bases, with 11 bases spanning the gap. Germline V gene lookup returns CDR1 MNHNS and CDR2 SASEGT.

This clonotype has only a few counts. This chain joins TRBV20-1 and TRBJ1-5; a possible D gene is TRBD1 (5 bases). Germline V gene sequence: CDR1 DFQATT, CDR2 SNEGSKA (reference sequence). Trimming left V 6 bases short and J 1 base short, with 10 bases between. CDR3 length: 13 residues. The CDR3 loop is CSAPGTSNQPQHF. In nucleotides, the CDR3 is TGCAGTGCCCCCGGGACCAGCAATCAGCCCCAGCATTTT.

This clonotype was detected ten times or more. The CDR3 DNA is TGTGCCAGCAGTCTGTGGCCCTTCTATGGCTACACCTTC. Protein sequence: CASSLWPFYGYTF. The chain combines TRBV11-1 with TRBJ1-2, with no clear D. The CDR3 totals 13 residues. Looked up from germline, CDR1 is SGHAT and CDR2 is FQDESV (reference sequence). Trimming stripped 6 bases from V and 4 bases from J, with 12 bases between.

The genes are TRBV7-9 and TRBJ2-7; a possible D gene is TRBD2 (5 bases). Trimming took 2 bases from V and 5 from J, leaving 10 bases between them. The germline V gene encodes CDR1 SEHNR and CDR2 FQNEAQ (reference sequence). The CDR3 is 13 residues long. CDR3 DNA sequence: TGTGCCAGCAGCTTAAGCCTAGCTAACGAGCAGTACTTC. Its protein is CASSLSLANEQYF.

The chain couples TRBV24-1 to TRBJ2-1, with TRBD1 matching over 7 bases. From germline, CDR1 is KGHDR and CDR2 SFDVKD. The ends lost 0 bases at V and 4 bases at J; junction bases unmatched: 5. The CDR3 length is 16 residues. The CDR3 nucleotides are TGTGCCACCAGTGATTTGAGGCAGGGGGATTACAATGAGCAGTTCTTC. As protein: CATSDLRQGDYNEQFF.

The chain is built from TRBV10-3 and TRBJ2-6, with D unclear. Trimming cost V 3 bases and J 2 bases, with 8 bases left between them. This CDR3 has 15 residues. CDR1 and CDR2 (germline): ENHRY, SYGVKD. The CDR3 DNA reads as TGTGCCATCAGTGAAGTGGGTCCTGGGGCCAACGTCCTGACTTTC. Residues: CAISEVGPGANVLTF.

Ten or more counts support this clonotype. The chain combines TRBV5-1 with TRBJ2-7; D ambiguous. V was pared by 0 bases and J by 6 bases, with 13 bases between. Germline V gives CDR1 SGHRS, CDR2 YFSETQ. The CDR3 is 14 residues long. The CDR3 here is CASSLAADVGEQYF. The CDR3 DNA sequence: TGCGCCAGCAGCTTGGCCGCGGACGTAGGCGAGCAGTACTTC.

In this sample, this clonotype turned up many times. This chain connects TRBV12-3 or TRBV12-4 to TRBJ2-7; possible D gene TRBD1, 7 bases. The length of the CDR3 is 14 residues. V was shortened by 2 bases and J by 3 bases, with 11 bases between the two germline ends. The CDR3 reads CASSLQGGNYEQYF. CDR3 in DNA: TGTGCCAGCAGTTTACAGGGGGGAAACTACGAGCAGTACTTC.

This clonotype was found many times. This chain uses TRBV7-8 with TRBJ2-5; no firm D call. Per germline, CDR1 SGHVS and CDR2 FQNEAQ. The ends were cut back, 1 base at V and 6 bases at J, with 6 bases in the middle. The CDR3 is 12 residues long. The CDR3 loop reads CASSLGEQTQYF. CDR3 nucleotides: TGTGCCAGCAGCTTAGGCGAACAGACCCAGTACTTC.

This clonotype occurred many times. The chain links TRBV6-2 or TRBV6-3 to TRBJ2-7; tentative D call: TRBD1 (5 bases). The CDR3 is 12 amino acids. CDR1 and CDR2 (germline): MNHEY, SVGEGT. V was trimmed by 6 bases and J by 4 bases, leaving 10 bases between them. CDR3 residues: CASSEQDYEQYF. CDR3 sequence (DNA): TGTGCCAGCAGCGAACAGGATTACGAGCAGTACTTC.

This clonotype came up once. This chain links TRBV2 with TRBJ2-7; 14 bases map to TRBD2. This CDR3 spans 16 amino acids. Per the germline V gene, CDR1 is SNHLY and CDR2 is FYNNEI. V trimming: 6 bases; J trimming: 4 bases; junction bases outside the gene matches: 8. The CDR3 nucleotides read TGTGCCAGCAGGACCGGGACTAGCGGGAGATCTTACGAGCAGTACTTC. Amino acid sequence: CASRTGTSGRSYEQYF.

This clonotype has a count of ten or more. V usage is TRBV6-1 and J usage is TRBJ2-7, with 11 positions matching TRBD1. Germline lookup yields CDR1 MNHNS and CDR2 SASEGT. The CDR3 extends over 14 amino acids. Germline trimming cut 7 bases from V and 6 bases from J; bases unmatched to any gene: 8. The CDR3 region has the DNA TGTGCCAGCAATATTGGACAGGGGGCGGGCGAGCAGTACTTC. Amino acids: CASNIGQGAGEQYF.

The chain combines TRBV6-1 with TRBJ2-6, with unresolved D. The length of the CDR3 is 16 residues. V gave up 6 bases and J gave up 0 bases, with 12 bases separating them. Germline loops: CDR1 MNHNS, CDR2 SASEGT. CDR3 residues: CASSPVGASGANVLTF. Written as DNA, the CDR3 is TGTGCCAGCAGCCCCGTCGGAGCCTCTGGGGCCAACGTCCTGACTTTC.

The chain joins TRBV2 to TRBJ2-7, with D unresolved. The CDR3 totals 14 residues. With 7 bases removed from V and 1 base from J, the gap between germline ends came to 14 bases. In germline, CDR1 is SNHLY, CDR2 FYNNEI. CDR3 DNA: TGTGCCAGCAAGAAGAATCGGCCTTCCTACGAGCAGTACTTC. Protein product: CASKKNRPSYEQYF.

This clonotype was observed a few times. V gene TRBV7-9 combines with J gene TRBJ2-4, with D uncertain. From germline, CDR1 is SEHNR and CDR2 FQNEAQ (reference sequence). This CDR3 has 16 amino acids. The V and J ends lost 3 bases and 0 bases respectively, with 12 bases between them. CDR3 amino acids: CASSLADVLAKNIQYF. The CDR3 DNA sequence: TGTGCCAGCAGCTTGGCGGACGTTCTAGCCAAAAACATTCAGTACTTC.

This sequence joins TRBV5-6 and TRBJ2-3; the match to TRBD2 covers 8 bases. The CDR3 consists of 16 residues. Germline V gene sequence: CDR1 SGHDT, CDR2 YYEEEE. J gave up 4 bases and V 0 bases, and 7 bases lay outside the gene matches. The CDR3 loop reads CASSLAGLVTPDTQYF. CDR3 nucleotide sequence: TGTGCCAGCAGCTTGGCGGGACTAGTAACTCCAGATACGCAGTATTTT.

This clonotype was detected a few times. This chain uses TRBV6-1 with TRBJ1-2, with D hard to call. V dropped 3 bases and J dropped 8 bases, with 10 bases sitting between them. Germline V CDR1 and CDR2: MNHNS, SASEGT. The CDR3 runs to 12 residues. CDR3 coding DNA: TGTGCCAGCAGTGAGGAGGTGGGCGGCTACACCTTC. Encoded protein: CASSEEVGGYTF.

This clonotype was seen more than once but under ten times. The chain recombines TRBV20-1 with TRBJ1-2; tentative D call: TRBD1 (5 bases). V was clipped by 6 bases and J by 2 bases, with 16 bases between them. CDR3 length: 14 amino acids. The germline V gene encodes CDR1 DFQATT and CDR2 SNEGSKA (reference sequence). The CDR3 sequence is CSATDKGPNYGYTF. The DNA of the CDR3 is TGCAGTGCCACTGACAAGGGGCCAAACTATGGCTACACCTTC.

Ten or more counts support this clonotype. The chain has TRBV20-1 and TRBJ2-1; D is unclear. V was trimmed by 2 bases and J by 5 bases, leaving 13 bases between them. The germline gives CDR1 DFQATT, CDR2 SNEGSKA (reference sequence). The CDR3 covers 14 residues. The DNA of the CDR3 is TGCAGTGCTAGACCCAACGACCGGAACAATGAGCAGTTCTTC. Residues: CSARPNDRNNEQFF.

In regard to this clonotype: A read error is possible here, since a much larger clone lies one base away. This chain links TRBV7-9 with TRBJ1-2, with a tentative D call TRBD1 (5 bases). Germline-derived CDR1 and CDR2 are SEHNR and FQNEAQ (reference sequence). The CDR3 is made up of 14 amino acids. Here the CDR3 reads CASGSSQDPNGYTF. In nucleotides, the CDR3 is TGTGCCAGCGGCTCTTCACAGGACCCGAATGGGTACACCTTC.

This clonotype was counted ten times or more. This chain connects TRBV11-3 to TRBJ2-3, with D perhaps matching TRBD1 (5 bases). Between the trimmed V and J ends, which lost 1 base and 9 bases, there was a span of 17 bases. The CDR3 is 15 amino acids. Germline CDR1 reads SGHNT; CDR2 reads YENEEA. The CDR3 loop reads CASSLGRQGGETQYF. In DNA form, the CDR3 reads TGTGCCAGCAGCTTAGGACGGCAGGGCGGCGAGACGCAGTATTTT.

This clonotype was picked up many times. The gene calls are TRBV6-1 and TRBJ2-7, with no clear D. This CDR3 region has 14 residues. The ends were cut back, 1 base at V and 0 bases at J, with 7 bases in the middle. Germline V gene sequence: CDR1 MNHNS, CDR2 SASEGT. CDR3 bases: TGTGCCAGCAGTGAAGACAGTTACTCCTACGAGCAGTACTTC. Protein sequence: CASSEDSYSYEQYF.

In its sample, this clonotype was seen many times. The rearrangement uses TRBV28 and TRBJ2-1, with a tentative D call TRBD2 (6 bases). The germline V gene encodes CDR1 MDHEN and CDR2 SYDVKM. CDR3 length equals 16 residues. The V end was cut by 4 bases, the J end by 2 bases, with 15 bases between. CDR3 protein: CASSSPSGGAYNEQFF. CDR3 nucleotides: TGTGCCAGCAGTTCACCCAGCGGAGGGGCCTACAATGAGCAGTTCTTC.